The 19 T cell receptor beta chains given below trace back to one sample, sequenced in a study of monozygotic twins with inflammatory bowel disease. TCRdb derives one entry per CDR3 protein from the 5' RACE reads, leaving out DNA. This sample's table has more than 300,000 distinct CDR3 sequences. The sequencing sample was made of blood. The receptors stem from a human donor with ulcerative colitis or Crohn's disease, or a healthy co-twin of an affected twin (not recorded which).

The rearrangement links TRBV29-1 to TRBJ2-5; checking the TCRdb D call of TRBD1 is not possible without DNA. The CDR3 loop spans 14 amino acids. CDR1 is SQVTM and CDR2 is ANQGSEA in the germline V gene. The CDR3 loop reads CSVAQGSQGETQYF.

This chain links TRBV7-9 with TRBJ1-1. Germline assignment: CDR1 SEHNR and CDR2 FQNEAQ (reference sequence). This CDR3 comprises 14 residues. The CDR3 protein is CASSLQTSNTEAFF. Together with reference TRBV7-9 and TRBJ1-1, the CDR3 gives the full variable domain: DTGVSQNPRHKITKRGQNVTFRCDPISEHNRLYWYRQTLGQGPEFLTYFQNEAQLEKSRLLSDRFSAERPKGSFSTLEIQRTEQGDSAMYLCASSLQTSNTEAFFGQGTRLTVV.

The chain couples TRBV15 to TRBJ2-5. The CDR3 contains 12 residues. CDR1 and CDR2 (germline): LNHNV, YYDKDF (reference sequence). CDR3 protein: CATSRDRETQYF.

J is TRBJ2-4 and V is TRBV12-3 or TRBV12-4; TCRdb's assignment of TRBD1 cannot be checked, as there is no DNA. This CDR3 is 11 amino acids long. The CDR3 sequence: CASSLNRIQYF.

The rearrangement joins TRBV4-3 to TRBJ2-7; no DNA is available, so the TRBD1 call from TCRdb remains unchecked. Germline CDR1 reads LGHNA; CDR2 reads YSLEER. There are 15 residues in the CDR3. This chain's CDR3 is CASSQERTGFDEQYF.

The rearrangement links TRBV15 to TRBJ2-3; the TCRdb D gene call, TRBD2, has no DNA to confirm it. Germline V gene data show CDR1 as LNHNV and CDR2 as YYDKDF (reference sequence). The CDR3 has 17 amino acids. The CDR3 is CATSRDFWTKNTDTQYF.

The rearrangement uses TRBV28 and TRBJ2-7; absent DNA, TCRdb's TRBD1 call cannot be checked. The CDR3 is 15 residues long. Germline values: CDR1 MDHEN, CDR2 SYDVKM. The CDR3: CASSRTGLLGYEQYF.

This chain joins TRBV12-3 or TRBV12-4 and TRBJ2-7; checking the TCRdb D call of TRBD1 is not possible without DNA. This CDR3 has 15 amino acids. CDR3 residues: CASSRQDRPSYEQYF.

V and J are TRBV28 and TRBJ2-2; TCRdb selects TRBD1, and the lack of DNA leaves this call unchecked. The CDR3 runs 17 residues. CDR1 and CDR2 (germline): MDHEN, SYDVKM. CDR3 in amino acids: CASNTYQTGPFTGELFF.

The rearrangement joins TRBV7-8 to TRBJ1-1; the TRBD1 assignment by TCRdb is unverifiable without DNA. The CDR3 spans 15 residues. The germline V gene encodes CDR1 SGHVS and CDR2 FQNEAQ. The CDR3 spells CASSFPRGGGTEAFF.

The V gene is TRBV11-2, the J gene TRBJ2-7. Germline V lookup: CDR1 SGHAT, CDR2 FQNNGV. The CDR3 runs 16 residues. CDR3 sequence reads: CASSLGRRRGSYEQYF.

The V call is TRBV5-1, the J call TRBJ2-1; TCRdb outputs TRBD2, but without DNA this stays unchecked. This CDR3 is 17 amino acids long. Germline V gene lookup returns CDR1 SGHRS and CDR2 YFSETQ. CDR3 residues: CASSTQGAGTSGNEQFF. Full variable domain (remainder filled in from reference TRBV5-1 and TRBJ2-1): KAGVTQTPRYLIKTRGQQVTLSCSPISGHRSVSWYQQTPGQGLQFLFEYFSETQRNKGNFPGRFSGRQFSNSRSEMNVSTLELGDSALYLCASSTQGAGTSGNEQFFGPGTRLTVL.

The rearrangement links TRBV29-1 to TRBJ2-7; TCRdb's D call of TRBD1 is untestable without DNA. Germline lookup yields CDR1 SQVTM and CDR2 ANQGSEA. The CDR3 extends over 13 amino acids. The CDR3 sequence is CSTKQGSNYEQYF.

The genes are TRBV12-3 or TRBV12-4 and TRBJ2-3; TCRdb selects TRBD1, and the lack of DNA leaves this call unchecked. The CDR3 consists of 16 residues. The CDR3 loop reads CASSLWGAQATDTQYF.

The chain links TRBV7-2 to TRBJ2-3; TCRdb's D call, TRBD2, is unchecked because there is no DNA. Per the germline V gene, CDR1 is SGHTA and CDR2 is FQGNSA. The length of the CDR3 is 16 residues. The CDR3: CASSLVPGGAPDTQYF.

V is TRBV27 and J is TRBJ1-6; with no DNA, the TCRdb D assignment of TRBD1 cannot be verified. Germline CDR1 and CDR2: MNHEY and SMNVEV (reference sequence). This CDR3 spans 14 amino acids. Here the CDR3 reads CASSPGQGFSPLHF.

The V call is TRBV25-1, the J call TRBJ2-5; TCRdb gives TRBD2 as the D gene, but with no DNA this cannot be confirmed. CDR3 size: 15 residues. Germline CDR1 is MGHDK and CDR2 is SYGVNS. CDR3: CASSELGLYQETQYF.

This chain uses TRBV28 with TRBJ1-1. Germline CDR1 and CDR2: MDHEN and SYDVKM. The CDR3 is 15 amino acids. CDR3 sequence reads: CASSPVGAWNTEAFF.

The rearrangement uses TRBV7-9 and TRBJ2-3; absent DNA, TCRdb's TRBD1 call cannot be checked. Germline V gene data show CDR1 as SEHNR and CDR2 as FQNEAQ (reference sequence). CDR3 size: 15 residues. CDR3 amino acids: CASSIGTASTDTQYF.